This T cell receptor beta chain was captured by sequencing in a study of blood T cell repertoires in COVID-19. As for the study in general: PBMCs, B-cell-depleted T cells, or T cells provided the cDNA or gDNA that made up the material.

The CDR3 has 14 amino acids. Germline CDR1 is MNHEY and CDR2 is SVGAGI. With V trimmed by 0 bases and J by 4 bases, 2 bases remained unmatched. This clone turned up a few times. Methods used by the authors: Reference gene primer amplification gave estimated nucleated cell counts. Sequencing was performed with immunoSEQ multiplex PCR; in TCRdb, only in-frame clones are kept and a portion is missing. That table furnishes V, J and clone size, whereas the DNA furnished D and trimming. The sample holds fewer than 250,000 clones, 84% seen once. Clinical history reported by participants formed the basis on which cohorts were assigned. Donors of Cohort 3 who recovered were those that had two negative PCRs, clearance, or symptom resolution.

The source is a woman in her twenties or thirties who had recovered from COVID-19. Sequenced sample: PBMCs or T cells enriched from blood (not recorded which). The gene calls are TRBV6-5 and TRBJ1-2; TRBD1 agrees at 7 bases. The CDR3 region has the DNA TGTGCCAGCAGTTACTCGAGGGACAGCTATGGCTACACCTTC. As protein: CASSYSRDSYGYTF.